A selection of T cell receptor beta chains follows, all from one sample in a study of blood T cell repertoires in COVID-19. Data came from immunoSEQ multiplex PCR; TCRdb stores just in-frame clones and leaves some out. This sample has hundreds of thousands of clones, with approximately 90% found just once. Sequenced input: PBMCs or T cells enriched from blood (not recorded which). The receptors shown here come from a woman aged 40 to 49 who had recovered from COVID-19. Each CDR3 is given with its conserved first and last residue. Fields, in order: clone size, D gene, V gene, J gene, CDR3 protein, CDR3 DNA. D genes are given only for firm matches. Size is stated for part of the rows, as once, few or many counts, or as a class when the clone is expanded.

once,TRBD2,TRBV24-1,TRBJ2-1,CATAGTGGLAGGNEQFF,TGTGCCACCGCCGGGACAGGAGGACTAGCGGGTGGGAATGAGCAGTTCTTC
NA,NA,TRBV5-1,TRBJ2-7,CASSLVLAGSYEQYF,TGCGCCAGCAGCTTGGTACTAGCCGGGTCCTACGAGCAGTACTTC
NA,NA,TRBV18,TRBJ2-5,CASSPQEGEETQYF,TGTGCCAGCTCACCACAAGAGGGGGAAGAGACCCAGTACTTC
NA,TRBD2,TRBV19,TRBJ2-7,CASRLAGSSPYEQYF,TGTGCCAGTAGACTAGCGGGGAGTTCCCCCTACGAGCAGTACTTC
once,TRBD1,TRBV28,TRBJ1-6,CASSQTGDYNSPLHF,TGTGCCAGCAGTCAGACAGGGGACTATAATTCACCCCTCCACTTT
NA,NA,TRBV11-1,TRBJ2-3,CASSILGADTQYF,TGTGCCAGCAGCATCCTGGGAGCAGATACGCAGTATTTT
NA,TRBD2,TRBV10-3,TRBJ2-3,CAIRRLAGGTDTQYF,TGTGCCATCAGAAGACTAGCGGGAGGGACAGATACGCAGTATTTT
NA,NA,TRBV7-3,TRBJ2-3,CASSLSSAGTDTQYF,TGTGCCAGCAGCTTAAGCAGCGCCGGCACAGATACGCAGTATTTT
NA,NA,TRBV24-1,TRBJ2-7,CATSKSGGYEQYF,TGTGCCACCAGTAAGTCCGGGGGCTACGAGCAGTACTTC
NA,NA,TRBV7-9,TRBJ1-2,CASSLAQQAGGYTF,TGTGCCAGCAGCTTAGCGCAACAGGCGGGGGGCTACACCTTC
NA,NA,TRBV5-1,TRBJ2-1,CASSLGSAYNEQFF,TGCGCCAGCAGCTTAGGTAGCGCCTACAATGAGCAGTTCTTC
NA,TRBD2,TRBV19,TRBJ2-3,CASSIAGGPGDTQYF,TGTGCCAGTAGTATAGCGGGAGGGCCGGGAGATACGCAGTATTTT
NA,NA,TRBV11-2,TRBJ1-6,CASSLTASLPSPLHF,TGTGCCAGCAGCTTAACCGCAAGCCTGCCTTCACCCCTCCACTTT
NA,NA,TRBV3-1/TRBV3-2,TRBJ2-7,CASSQFPGNSYEQYF,TGTGCCAGCAGCCAATTTCCGGGTAACTCCTACGAGCAGTACTTC
NA,TRBD2,TRBV11-2,TRBJ2-5,CASSGGLAGYETQYF,TGTGCCAGCAGCGGGGGACTAGCGGGATACGAGACCCAGTACTTC
NA,NA,TRBV6-2/TRBV6-3,TRBJ2-3,CASSYDGITDTQYF,TGTGCCAGCAGTTATGACGGGATCACAGATACGCAGTATTTT